The rows below give T cell receptor beta chains drawn from one sample of a study of shared clonotypes between healthy human individuals. TCRdb keeps only in-frame clones here, not all; method: immunoSEQ multiplex PCR. The table includes some 2,100,000 clones, under 97% detected once. Sequenced sample: naive CD4+ T cells sorted from blood. The receptors were gathered from a man younger than 35 in good health. CDR3s leave out the opening cysteine and the closing phenylalanine or tryptophan. The order of the fields is V gene, clone size, J gene, CDR3 protein. The listing skips clone size in some rows; elsewhere it reads once, few, many or a size class.

TRBV2	NA	TRBJ1-5	ASSVQGEIQPQH
TRBV18	NA	TRBJ1-5	ASSPSQRESQH
TRBV15	NA	TRBJ1-5	ATSRGLTREPQH
TRBV5-1	NA	TRBJ1-5	ASSLDRPDQPQH
TRBV11-2	NA	TRBJ2-1	ASSPVSGAYNEQF
TRBV5-1	NA	TRBJ2-3	ASSLDRVTDTQY
TRBV6-1	once	TRBJ1-5	ASSEQGADQPQH
TRBV5-1	once	TRBJ2-6	ASSQTSTGANVLT
TRBV11-3	few	TRBJ2-2	ASSPGVGSGELF
TRBV5-1	NA	TRBJ2-3	ASSLAGRGSSDTQY
TRBV5-6	NA	TRBJ1-1	ASSLQGALNTEAF
TRBV6-5	once	TRBJ1-1	ASSYGGAYTEAF
TRBV7-9	NA	TRBJ1-6	ASSLKGEGSPLH
TRBV25-1	NA	TRBJ2-5	ASSRRRGETQY
TRBV18	NA	TRBJ1-5	ASSPTGGIQPQH
TRBV6-1	NA	TRBJ2-2	ASRPGLNTGELF
TRBV5-4	NA	TRBJ2-5	ASSLVGRETQY
TRBV6-1	NA	TRBJ1-1	ASSVLTGSTEAF
TRBV4-1	NA	TRBJ1-1	ASSQFLGNTEAF
TRBV29-1	NA	TRBJ1-1	SVGGTVNTEAF
TRBV29-1	NA	TRBJ1-2	SVEGTATGENYGYT
TRBV19	NA	TRBJ1-1	ATSAKPYTEAF
TRBV29-1	once	TRBJ1-3	SVGDRNNTIY
TRBV19	NA	TRBJ2-7	ASSIEGGYEQY
TRBV5-4	NA	TRBJ2-5	ASSEGLAGVGRETQY
TRBV5-1	NA	TRBJ1-4	ASSLDWAGVKLF
TRBV4-3	NA	TRBJ2-2	ASSQGVGLAGGSNTGELF
TRBV30	NA	TRBJ2-7	AWNRDLDYEQY
TRBV6-1	NA	TRBJ1-6	ASLWGPNSPLH
TRBV9	once	TRBJ2-1	ASSVVGLAGERLF
TRBV7-2	NA	TRBJ1-4	ASSFGRVEKLF
TRBV11-2	NA	TRBJ2-7	ASSLSTGTYEQY
TRBV5-4	NA	TRBJ2-7	ASSLDQVQTFYEQY
TRBV6-4	once	TRBJ1-1	ASSDGANTEAF
TRBV6-1	NA	TRBJ1-3	ASSLGQSSGNTIY
TRBV7-9	NA	TRBJ2-5	ASSSLDRLETQY
TRBV11-2	NA	TRBJ1-1	ASSLARGGRTNTEAF
TRBV27	once	TRBJ2-7	ASSLGGPPEEQY
TRBV18	NA	TRBJ2-3	ASSRMTSGGLPDTQY
TRBV4-1	NA	TRBJ1-5	ASSQEANQPQH
TRBV6-6	NA	TRBJ2-1	ATLTGPSYNEQF
TRBV7-2	NA	TRBJ1-1	ASSVTGGAALEAF
TRBV7-2	NA	TRBJ2-7	ASSSPGLASYEQY
TRBV5-6	NA	TRBJ1-6	ASSLRGQIQNSPLH
TRBV21-1	few	TRBJ2-5	ASSTRLIQETQY
TRBV29-1	NA	TRBJ1-2	SAADRARYGYT
TRBV11-3	NA	TRBJ1-6	ASSLGPVYNSPLH
TRBV6-5	NA	TRBJ1-2	ASITRGNGYT
TRBV6-4	NA	TRBJ1-2	ASSDSTGGGYGYT
TRBV6-6	NA	TRBJ1-4	ASSFGGLNEKLF
TRBV5-1	NA	TRBJ1-6	ASSLKQGYDSPLH
TRBV30	NA	TRBJ1-2	AWSVAPQGENYGYT
TRBV30	NA	TRBJ1-4	AWRSHSNEKLF
TRBV30	NA	TRBJ1-2	AWGQGANYGYT
TRBV4-1	NA	TRBJ2-7	ASSQVGGKAYEQY
TRBV2	NA	TRBJ2-2	ASEPDRNTGELF
TRBV10-3	NA	TRBJ2-7	AISESGLAVYEQY